Listed here are 31 T cell receptor beta chains from one sample, sequenced in a study of human T cells and chemical hapten exposure. Time point defined: pre-sensitization, week 0. Treatment noted: therapeutic diphenylcyclopropenone sensitization with weekly scalp DPC. The total RNA was obtained from whole blood that was not fractionated. TCRdb reprocessed the RACE reads via MiXCR and lists one record per CDR3 protein. The data hold almost 35,000 distinct CDR3 sequences, with over 9% observed a single time. The sequencing here drew on whole blood, taken in connection with sensitization to the hapten diphenylcyclopropenone (DPC). Receptors originate from a man between 50 and 59 years old with alopecia areata. Some clones in this sample may be carry-over from other donors' samples.

The V gene is TRBV9, the J gene TRBJ2-7, with 12 bases that match TRBD2. This CDR3 has 17 amino acids. V lost 4 bases and J lost 7; bases outside the gene matches: 15. Germline CDR1 reads SGDLS; CDR2 reads YYNGEE. CDR3 coding DNA: TGTGCCAGCAGCCGGAGCGCTAGCGGGAGGGCCCTCGAGGAGCAGTACTTC. This translates into CASSRSASGRALEEQYF.

The CDR3 reads CASSSWGQNEQFF. The CDR3 DNA reads as TGCGCCAGCTCGAGCTGGGGCCAGAATGAGCAGTTCTTC. The chain recombines TRBV5-1 with TRBJ2-1; D might be TRBD1 (5 bases). Trimming stripped 7 bases from V and 7 bases from J, with 15 bases between. Germline V gene sequence: CDR1 SGHRS, CDR2 YFSETQ. The CDR3 spans 13 residues.

This clonotype was observed at least ten times. The V gene is TRBV28, the J gene TRBJ2-1; D is possibly TRBD2 (6 bases). Germline loops: CDR1 MDHEN, CDR2 SYDVKM. V lost 8 bases, J lost 4 bases, and 15 bases lay in between. This CDR3 is built from 14 residues. CDR3 bases: TGTGCCAGCCGGGACTTCGAACGATACAATGAGCAGTTCTTC. Amino acids: CASRDFERYNEQFF.

This clonotype appeared many times. The chain uses TRBV12-3 or TRBV12-4 and TRBJ2-1, with 9 bases that match TRBD2. This CDR3 region has 14 residues. V gave up 3 bases and J gave up 6 bases; unmatched junction bases: 3. This CDR3 reads CASSLGGGGNEQFF. DNA of the CDR3: TGTGCCAGCAGTTTGGGCGGGGGGGGCAATGAGCAGTTCTTC.

This chain connects TRBV19 to TRBJ2-1; D not certain. Germline values: CDR1 LNHDA, CDR2 SQIVND (reference sequence). V lost 1 base and J lost 5, with 12 bases in between. This CDR3 is 15 amino acids long. The CDR3 loop reads CASSIGRSLNNEQFF. CDR3 sequence (DNA): TGTGCCAGTAGTATAGGTCGCTCACTTAACAATGAGCAGTTCTTC.

This chain joins TRBV28 and TRBJ1-1; D is uncertain. Germline-derived CDR1 and CDR2 are MDHEN and SYDVKM. The V end was cut by 3 bases, the J end by 4 bases, with 9 bases between. The CDR3 spans 13 residues. The CDR3 spells CASSLGWPTEAFF. The CDR3 DNA sequence: TGTGCCAGCAGTTTGGGTTGGCCCACTGAAGCTTTCTTT.

V gene TRBV10-2 combines with J gene TRBJ2-7; TRBD2 aligns across 7 bases. The V segment lost 8 bases and the J segment 5 bases; nucleotides outside the gene matches: 12. The CDR3 totals 14 residues. From germline, CDR1 is WSHSY and CDR2 SAAADI. CDR3 DNA sequence: TGCGCCAGCGGATTAAAGCGGGACCTGAACGAGCAGTACTTC. Its protein product is CASGLKRDLNEQYF.

This clonotype was seen a few times. The genes are TRBV6-5 and TRBJ2-1; the D is unclear. This CDR3 is 13 amino acids long. V lost 6 bases and J lost 7, with 13 bases in between. Germline CDR1 reads MNHEY; CDR2 reads SVGAGI. CDR3 nucleotides: TGTGCCAGCAGGGACGAGAGAGGAAATGAGCAGTTCTTC. This sequence encodes CASRDERGNEQFF.

This clonotype appeared a few times. This chain uses TRBV19 with TRBJ2-1; D is undetermined. Deletions cut 0 bases from V and 7 bases from J, with 10 bases between. The CDR3 extends over 14 amino acids. Germline loops: CDR1 LNHDA, CDR2 SQIVND (reference sequence). DNA of the CDR3: TGTGCCAGTAGTATAGATAAATTCTCGAATGAGCAGTTCTTC. It specifies CASSIDKFSNEQFF.

This clonotype has a count of ten or more. This chain links TRBV7-2 with TRBJ2-7, with no clear D. Germline V CDR1 and CDR2: SGHTA, FQGNSA. V lost 3 bases and J 0 bases, leaving 6 bases between the germline ends. There are 13 residues in the CDR3. CDR3 amino acids: CASSFPSSYEQYF. In DNA form, the CDR3 reads TGTGCCAGCAGCTTCCCCAGCTCCTACGAGCAGTACTTC.

This clonotype occurred a few times. V is TRBV28 and J is TRBJ2-3, with 9 bases aligning to TRBD1. With 6 bases clipped from V and 3 bases from J, the junction kept 7 bases outside the gene matches. Germline lookup yields CDR1 MDHEN and CDR2 SYDVKM. This CDR3 region has 15 residues. For the CDR3, the DNA is TGTGCCAGCAGCCGTCCAGGGACAGGGACAGATACGCAGTATTTT. Amino acids: CASSRPGTGTDTQYF.

This clonotype showed up many times. CDR3: CASSQKPLLTGQGGYEQYF. In nucleotides, the CDR3 is TGTGCCAGCAGCCAAAAACCGCTCCTCACGGGACAGGGAGGTTACGAGCAGTACTTC. The J gene is TRBJ2-7, the V gene TRBV7-8; 9 bases line up with TRBD1. The CDR3 contains 19 residues. Germline V gene lookup returns CDR1 SGHVS and CDR2 FQNEAQ. V shed 5 bases and J 4 bases; nucleotides not matched to a gene: 21.

About this clonotype itself: Its ends do not fully match the called genes, so a read error is possible. This chain joins TRBV24-1 and TRBJ1-4; 9 bases match TRBD1. Germline CDR1 is KGHDR and CDR2 is SFDVKD. This CDR3 spans 13 amino acids. CDR3 DNA sequence: TGTGCCTCCAGGACAGGGGCAGACGAAAAACTGTTTTTT. Translation gives CASRTGADEKLFF.

This clonotype was seen at least ten times. The chain uses TRBV6-2 or TRBV6-3 and TRBJ1-1; a possible D gene is TRBD1 (5 bases). The germline CDR1 and CDR2 sequences are MNHEY and SVGEGT. The CDR3 covers 16 residues. V was clipped by 2 bases and J by 1 base, with 14 bases between them. CDR3 in DNA: TGTGCCAGCAGTTACCGGGCAGGGATTCAGAACACTGAAGCTTTCTTT. Protein product: CASSYRAGIQNTEAFF.

In its sample, this clonotype was seen a few times. The V call is TRBV12-3 or TRBV12-4, the J call TRBJ1-5; D unclear. The CDR3 covers 15 residues. V was clipped by 5 bases and J by 1 base, with 12 bases between them. This CDR3 reads CASSVAGASNQPQHF. Here the CDR3 DNA reads TGTGCCAGCAGTGTCGCAGGTGCGAGCAATCAGCCCCAGCATTTT.

This clonotype came up many times. The junction shows a germline mismatch at one end, possibly a read error. The chain joins TRBV7-7 to TRBJ2-1; maybe TRBD1 (6 bases). The CDR3 totals 15 residues. CDR1 SSHAT and CDR2 FNYEAQ come from the germline V gene (reference sequence). CDR3 region: CASSPQGEGYNEQFF. Here the CDR3 DNA reads TGTGCTAGCAGCCCACAGGGAGAAGGCTACAATGAGCAGTTCTTC. The full variable domain, rest sourced from reference TRBV7-7 and TRBJ2-1, is GAGVSQSPRYKVTKRGQDVTLRCDPISSHATLYWYQQALGQGPEFLTYFNYEAQPDKSGLPSDRFSAERPEGSISTLTIQRTEQRDSAMYRCASSPQGEGYNEQFFGPGTRLTVL.

This clonotype was recorded many times. The chain combines TRBV29-1 with TRBJ1-1; D gene ambiguous. Germline loops: CDR1 SQVTM, CDR2 ANQGSEA. The CDR3 totals 11 residues. V lost 5 bases and J 9 bases, leaving 13 bases between the germline ends. The chain's CDR3 is CSVSSDKKAFF. The CDR3, as DNA: TGCAGCGTTTCCTCCGACAAAAAAGCTTTCTTT.

This clonotype was seen many times. The genes are TRBV19 and TRBJ1-5, with no clear D. CDR3 length equals 14 residues. V was shortened by 5 bases and J by 2 bases, with 10 bases between the two germline ends. From germline, CDR1 is LNHDA and CDR2 SQIVND (reference sequence). CDR3 region: CASSGGYGNQPQHF. Written as DNA, the CDR3 is TGTGCCAGTAGTGGAGGGTATGGCAATCAGCCCCAGCATTTT.

In this sample, this clonotype turned up many times. The chain uses TRBV28 and TRBJ2-6; 8 bases agree with TRBD2. Germline V gives CDR1 MDHEN, CDR2 SYDVKM. V lost 10 bases, J lost 2 bases, and 4 bases stayed unmatched. The CDR3 length is 14 residues. In nucleotides, the CDR3 is TGTGCCACGGGAGGGGCGACTGGGGCCAACGTCCTGACTTTC. Protein sequence: CATGGATGANVLTF.

This clonotype was seen at least ten times. The chain combines TRBV5-5 with TRBJ2-1; 12 bases align to TRBD2. Germline CDR1 reads SGHKS; CDR2 reads YYEKEE (reference sequence). The CDR3 totals 15 residues. Trimming cost V 1 base and J 9 bases; bases outside gene matches: 5. CDR3 DNA sequence: TGTGCCAGCAGCTTGCGGACTAGCGGGGCAGGTGAGCAGTTCTTC. Its translation is CASSLRTSGAGEQFF. The full variable domain, with the rest looked up from reference TRBV5-5 and TRBJ2-1, is DAGVTQSPTHLIKTRGQQVTLRCSPISGHKSVSWYQQVLGQGPQFIFQYYEKEERGRGNFPDRFSARQFPNYSSELNVNALLLGDSALYLCASSLRTSGAGEQFFGPGTRLTVL.

There are a few counts of this clonotype. J is TRBJ1-5 and V is TRBV7-9; 7 nucleotides line up with TRBD1. This CDR3 has 14 residues. The V gene end was trimmed by 1 base and the J gene end by 4 bases; junction bases not matched to a gene: 1. Germline CDR1 is SEHNR and CDR2 is FQNEAQ (reference sequence). The CDR3 bases are TGTGCCAGCAGCTTAGGGACAGGTAATCAGCCCCAGCATTTT. It is translated as CASSLGTGNQPQHF.

This clonotype has a count of ten or more. V gene TRBV20-1 combines with J gene TRBJ2-3; a possible D gene is TRBD1 (5 bases). V shed 5 bases and J shed 0 bases, with 6 bases lying between them. Germline CDR1 and CDR2: DFQATT and SNEGSKA (reference sequence). The CDR3 contains 12 residues. The CDR3 is CSADSSTDTQYF. The CDR3 DNA is TGCAGTGCTGACAGTAGCACAGATACGCAGTATTTT.

This clonotype was detected a few times. The genes are TRBV2 and TRBJ2-1; 9 positions agree with TRBD1. Germline values: CDR1 SNHLY, CDR2 FYNNEI. Unmatched junction bases numbered 3, after V lost 7 bases and J lost 5 bases. There are 13 residues in the CDR3. The chain's CDR3 is CASNRDRDNEQFF. Here the CDR3 DNA reads TGTGCCAGCAACCGGGACAGGGACAATGAGCAGTTCTTC.

This clonotype was seen a handful of times. The V and J genes are TRBV6-2 or TRBV6-3 and TRBJ2-5, with 12 bases matching TRBD1. Losses at the gene ends were 5 bases for V and 5 bases for J; bases not matched to a gene: 6. The CDR3 is made up of 15 amino acids. Germline lookup yields CDR1 MNHEY and CDR2 SVGEGT. CDR3 bases: TGTGCCAGCAGTCCCGGGACAGGGGGCGTCGAGACCCAGTACTTC. As protein: CASSPGTGGVETQYF.

A few counts support this clonotype. The chain combines TRBV12-3 or TRBV12-4 with TRBJ2-6, with D unclear. The ends were cut back, 8 bases at V and 0 bases at J, with 8 bases in the middle. The CDR3 length is 14 residues. The CDR3 spells CASSTTSGANVLTF. In DNA form, the CDR3 reads TGTGCCAGCTCGACAACCTCTGGGGCCAACGTCCTGACTTTC.

This clonotype was recorded many times. The chain is built from TRBV4-1 and TRBJ2-7, with 9 positions matching TRBD2. Germline CDR1 reads MGHRA; CDR2 reads YSYEKL. The V and J ends lost 1 base and 3 bases, in that order; junction bases with no gene match: 10. The CDR3 length is 17 residues. CDR3 region: CASSQVPGLAARYEQYF. The DNA for the CDR3 is TGCGCCAGCAGCCAAGTGCCGGGACTAGCCGCCCGCTACGAGCAGTACTTC.

This clonotype has at least ten counts. The gene calls are TRBV28 and TRBJ2-6; D unresolved. Germline values: CDR1 MDHEN, CDR2 SYDVKM. Trimming took 1 base from V and 4 from J, leaving 8 bases between them. The CDR3 is 15 amino acids. CDR3 coding DNA: TGTGCCAGCAGTTTATTGGGGATCGGGGCCAACGTCCTGACTTTC. It is translated as CASSLLGIGANVLTF.

This clonotype was found a few times. This chain uses TRBV29-1 with TRBJ2-7; TRBD1 is a possible D gene (6 bases). CDR1 is SQVTM, CDR2 ANQGSEA, per germline. The CDR3 is made up of 12 amino acids. Trimming pared 6 bases from V and 0 bases from J, leaving 9 bases between. The CDR3 here is CSVGADSYEQYF. The CDR3 bases are TGCAGCGTGGGGGCAGACTCCTACGAGCAGTACTTC.

The sample holds many counts of this clonotype. CDR3 sequence: CASSQGQGVGQPQHF. The CDR3 coding sequence is TGCGCCAGCAGCCAGGGACAGGGGGTAGGCCAGCCCCAGCATTTT. The chain uses TRBV4-3 and TRBJ1-5, with 11 bases aligning to TRBD1. Trimming removed 3 bases from V and 7 bases from J; junction bases left unmatched: 5. The CDR3 contains 15 residues. In germline, CDR1 is LGHNA, CDR2 YSLEER.

V and J are TRBV12-3 or TRBV12-4 and TRBJ2-2; D unclear. The CDR3 is 13 amino acids. The V and J ends lost 1 base and 7 bases respectively, with 7 bases between them. CDR3 amino acids: CASSLVGLGELFF. In nucleotides, the CDR3 is TGTGCCAGCAGTTTAGTAGGGCTCGGGGAGCTGTTTTTT.

This clonotype was seen many times. The V and J genes are TRBV20-1 and TRBJ2-1; TRBD2 matches 9 bases. Trimming at V came to 5 bases and at J to 3 bases, leaving 11 bases not matched to a gene. This CDR3 spans 16 amino acids. Germline lookup yields CDR1 DFQATT and CDR2 SNEGSKA (reference sequence). This chain's CDR3 is CSAPPTSGQNYNEQFF. In DNA, the CDR3 is TGCAGTGCTCCCCCGACTAGCGGACAAAACTACAATGAGCAGTTCTTC.